Below are 21 T cell receptor beta chains sequenced from a single sample in a study of T cell responses to AZD1222 COVID-19 vaccine. The data were produced by immunoSEQ multiplex PCR, yet TCRdb's version contains in-frame clones alone and is incomplete. This repertoire shows 110,000 or so clones, more than 80% found once; its top ten account for 4% to 4.5%. Sample: peripheral blood, taken 28 days after the second dose of the MenACWY control vaccine. These receptors were obtained from an adult who received the MenACWY meningococcal vaccine as a control.

This chain joins TRBV2 and TRBJ1-2, with no clear D. The CDR3 runs to 13 residues. The germline V and J ends were trimmed by 1 base and 3 bases, with 6 bases remaining between them. CDR1 is SNHLY, CDR2 FYNNEI, per germline. For the CDR3, the DNA is TGTGCCAGCAGTGAAGGCGCAGACTATGGCTACACCTTC. Translated: CASSEGADYGYTF.

The rearrangement links TRBV7-9 to TRBJ2-1; D might be TRBD2 (5 bases). The CDR3 is 14 amino acids. The germline CDR1 and CDR2 sequences are SEHNR and FQNEAQ (reference sequence). V gave up 0 bases and J gave up 9 bases, with 12 bases separating them. The CDR3 DNA follows: TGTGCCAGCAGCTTAGCCTACGGACTGCCTGAGCAGTTCTTC. Its translation: CASSLAYGLPEQFF.

This clone was observed a single time. This chain uses TRBV13 with TRBJ2-2; 8 bases line up with TRBD1. J was trimmed by 0 bases and V by 5 bases; bases with no gene match: 2. CDR1 PRHDT and CDR2 FYEKMQ come from the germline V gene (reference sequence). The CDR3 loop spans 15 amino acids. The CDR3 DNA follows: TGTGCCAGCAGCCGGACAGGGTCGAACACCGGGGAGCTGTTTTTT. Translation: CASSRTGSNTGELFF.

The chain joins TRBV4-1 to TRBJ2-5, with 9 positions matching TRBD1. Germline CDR1 reads MGHRA; CDR2 reads YSYEKL. J lost 5 bases, V lost 1 base, and 5 bases had no gene match. The CDR3 runs to 15 residues. The CDR3 reads CASSQGQGGVETQYF. DNA for the CDR3: TGCGCCAGCAGCCAAGGACAGGGGGGTGTGGAGACCCAGTACTTC.

The rearrangement links TRBV6-2 or TRBV6-3 to TRBJ2-7; a possible D gene is TRBD1 (5 bases). Germline V lookup: CDR1 MNHEY, CDR2 SVGEGT. The germline V and J ends were trimmed by 2 bases and 3 bases, with 11 bases remaining between them. This CDR3 comprises 14 residues. The CDR3 is CASSYTITGYEQYF. CDR3 nucleotide sequence: TGTGCCAGCAGTTACACAATCACAGGCTACGAGCAGTACTTC.

This clone was picked up one time. The chain links TRBV6-2 or TRBV6-3 to TRBJ2-2; 7 bases map to TRBD2. This CDR3 is 15 amino acids long. Trimming took 0 bases from V and 5 from J; bases not matched to a gene: 3. Germline V gene data show CDR1 as MNHEY and CDR2 as SVGEGT. CDR3: CASSYSGGRTGELFF. The CDR3 DNA sequence: TGTGCCAGCAGTTACTCCGGGGGGAGGACCGGGGAGCTGTTTTTT.

The rearrangement links TRBV19 to TRBJ2-3; the D gene is possibly TRBD2 (6 bases). The CDR3 consists of 16 residues. Germline CDR1 LNHDA, CDR2 SQIVND (reference sequence). The V end was cut by 5 bases, the J end by 4 bases, with 19 bases between. CDR3 amino acids: CASSFNRSPGADTQYF. The CDR3 bases are TGTGCCAGTAGTTTCAACAGGTCACCGGGGGCAGATACGCAGTATTTT.

The chain has TRBV6-6 and TRBJ1-3; D gene unclear. The germline V and J ends were trimmed by 7 bases and 2 bases, with 6 bases remaining between them. Germline V gene data show CDR1 as MNHNY and CDR2 as SVGAGI (reference sequence). There are 12 residues in the CDR3. The DNA of the CDR3 is TGTGCCAGCATGAACCCTGGAAACACCATATATTTT. Protein product: CASMNPGNTIYF.

The chain combines TRBV25-1 with TRBJ1-5, with D hard to call. The CDR3 has 15 residues. Germline V lookup: CDR1 MGHDK, CDR2 SYGVNS. Trimming left V 6 bases short and J 9 bases short, with 21 bases between. Here the CDR3 reads CASSAITDPGPPQHF. The CDR3 DNA sequence: TGTGCCAGCAGCGCAATAACAGACCCTGGCCCGCCCCAGCATTTT.

The sample holds a few counts of this clone. V usage is TRBV27 and J usage is TRBJ2-3; D call uncertain. Germline V gene lookup returns CDR1 MNHEY and CDR2 SMNVEV (reference sequence). V lost 3 bases and J 6 bases, leaving 16 bases between the germline ends. The CDR3 runs 15 residues. CDR3 sequence (DNA): TGTGCCAGCAGTTTGGCGTCGACGGGTGGGGATACGCAGTATTTT. It yields the protein CASSLASTGGDTQYF.

This sequence joins TRBV5-5 and TRBJ1-2; TRBD1 aligns across 9 bases. Germline V gene sequence: CDR1 SGHKS, CDR2 YYEKEE (reference sequence). V lost 4 bases to trimming and J lost 0 bases; unmatched junction nucleotides: 10. This CDR3 is built from 17 residues. The chain's CDR3 is CASSPAGQGSSNYGYTF. The CDR3 bases are TGTGCCAGCAGCCCTGCGGGACAGGGTAGCTCTAACTATGGCTACACCTTC.

The chain's CDR3 is CASSPRGSGQETQYF. The CDR3 nucleotides are TGTGCCAGCAGTCCCCGGGGTAGCGGACAAGAGACCCAGTACTTC. The rearrangement links TRBV28 to TRBJ2-5, with D possibly being TRBD2 (6 bases). Germline V CDR1 and CDR2: MDHEN, SYDVKM. CDR3 size: 15 residues. Trimming took off 5 bases at V and 2 bases at J, with 15 bases between the two ends. The variable domain in full, with the rest retrieved from reference TRBV28 and TRBJ2-5, is DVKVTQSSRYLVKRTGEKVFLECVQDMDHENMFWYRQDPGLGLRLIYFSYDVKMKEKGDIPEGYSVSREKKERFSLILESASTNQTSMYLCASSPRGSGQETQYFGPGTRLLVL.

The J gene is TRBJ2-7, the V gene TRBV11-2, with D uncertain. Trimming pared 0 bases from V and 2 bases from J, leaving 11 bases between. CDR1 and CDR2 (germline): SGHAT, FQNNGV. This CDR3 has 15 amino acids. CDR3 nucleotide sequence: TGTGCCAGCAGCTTAGATCAGGTTACTGCCTACGAGCAGTACTTC. Translating gives CASSLDQVTAYEQYF.

The chain uses TRBV5-1 and TRBJ2-5; D not resolved. CDR1 SGHRS and CDR2 YFSETQ come from the germline V gene. Trimming shortened V by 7 bases and J by 1 base, and 11 bases separated the two germline ends. The CDR3 has 13 amino acids. The CDR3 sequence: CASSTQPQETQYF. The CDR3 nucleotides are TGCGCCAGCTCAACACAACCCCAAGAGACCCAGTACTTC.

The J gene is TRBJ1-5, the V gene TRBV21-1; TRBD1 reflects the table's D call only, with no check against the DNA. TRBV21-1 is a recognized pseudogene. This CDR3 has 17 amino acids. The CDR3 nucleotides are TGTGCCAGCAGCAAAGCGGACATAACAGGGAATTGCCAGCCCCAGCATTTT. It yields the protein CASSKADITGNCQPQHF.

The gene calls are TRBV28 and TRBJ1-5; 8 nucleotides align to TRBD1. The CDR3 length is 17 residues. Trimming took 6 bases from V and 0 from J; bases not matched to a gene: 10. Germline-derived CDR1 and CDR2 are MDHEN and SYDVKM. The CDR3 DNA reads TGTGCCAGCAGCGGTTATACAGGGGGACGTAGCAATCAGCCCCAGCATTTT. Its protein is CASSGYTGGRSNQPQHF.

This chain connects TRBV19 to TRBJ1-4; D is ambiguous. The germline CDR1 and CDR2 sequences are LNHDA and SQIVND (reference sequence). Trimming left V 2 bases short and J 8 bases short, with 9 bases between. The CDR3 loop spans 13 amino acids. In DNA form, the CDR3 reads TGTGCCAGTAGTATAAAGGGTCGCGAAAAACTGTTTTTT. Translation gives CASSIKGREKLFF. The whole variable domain, remainder taken from reference TRBV19 and TRBJ1-4, is DGGITQSPKYLFRKEGQNVTLSCEQNLNHDAMYWYRQDPGQGLRLIYYSQIVNDFQKGDIAEGYSVSREKKESFPLTVTSAQKNPTAFYLCASSIKGREKLFFGSGTQLSVL.

This clone has just one count. The chain joins TRBV6-6 to TRBJ2-5; 11 bases fit TRBD2. V shed 6 bases, J shed 5 bases, and the junction held 8 bases outside the gene matches. The CDR3 contains 15 residues. Germline V gene lookup returns CDR1 MNHNY and CDR2 SVGAGI (reference sequence). The CDR3 region is CASSPVAGGQETQYF. The CDR3 DNA sequence: TGTGCCAGCAGCCCTGTAGCGGGGGGGCAGGAGACCCAGTACTTC.

This chain links TRBV6-5 with TRBJ1-4; 7 bases map to TRBD1. With 6 bases clipped from V and 5 bases from J, the junction kept 3 bases outside the gene matches. Per germline, CDR1 MNHEY and CDR2 SVGAGI. This CDR3 region has 13 residues. This chain's CDR3 is CASSRTGNEKLFF. Here the CDR3 DNA reads TGTGCCAGCAGCCGGACAGGCAATGAAAAACTGTTTTTT.

V and J are TRBV9 and TRBJ1-2, with 9 nucleotides matching TRBD1. Germline CDR1 SGDLS, CDR2 YYNGEE. J gave up 8 bases and V 4 bases, and 6 bases lay outside the gene matches. The CDR3 extends over 13 amino acids. The CDR3, as DNA: TGTGCCAGCAGCACCGGGACAGGGCCGGGCTACACCTTC. This codes for CASSTGTGPGYTF.

This clone was counted a few times. The chain recombines TRBV6-5 with TRBJ2-7, with 10 bases matching TRBD1. V lost 6 bases to trimming and J lost 5 bases; unmatched junction nucleotides: 4. The CDR3 runs to 13 residues. Germline V gene sequence: CDR1 MNHEY, CDR2 SVGAGI. DNA for the CDR3: TGTGCCAGCAGCCGACAGGGGGCGAACGAGCAGTACTTC. This gives the protein CASSRQGANEQYF.